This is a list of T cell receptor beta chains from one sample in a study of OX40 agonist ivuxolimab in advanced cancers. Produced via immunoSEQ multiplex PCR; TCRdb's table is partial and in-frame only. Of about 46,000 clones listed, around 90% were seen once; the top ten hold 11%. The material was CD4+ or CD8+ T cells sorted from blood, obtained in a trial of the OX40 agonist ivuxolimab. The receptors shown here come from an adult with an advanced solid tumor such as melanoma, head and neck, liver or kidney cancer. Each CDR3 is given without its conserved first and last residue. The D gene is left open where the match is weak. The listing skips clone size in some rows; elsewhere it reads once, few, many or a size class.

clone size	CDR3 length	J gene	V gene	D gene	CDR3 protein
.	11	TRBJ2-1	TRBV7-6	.	ASSLGTYNEQF
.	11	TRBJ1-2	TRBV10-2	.	ASGSTLSRGYT
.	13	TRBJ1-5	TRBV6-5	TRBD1	ASSDTGDGLRPQH
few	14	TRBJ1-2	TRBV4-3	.	ASSQDLGLGNYGYT
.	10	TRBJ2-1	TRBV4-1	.	ASSQGKNEQF
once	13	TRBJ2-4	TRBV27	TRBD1	ASSRQGAGKNIQY
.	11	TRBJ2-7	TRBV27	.	ASSITTSYEQY
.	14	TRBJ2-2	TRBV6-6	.	ASSPSSVGYTGELF
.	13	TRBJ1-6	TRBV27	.	ASSLTTGIGSPLH
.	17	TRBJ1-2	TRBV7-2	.	ASSLGAGFRDGTNYGYT
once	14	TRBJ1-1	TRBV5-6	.	ASSWYTRGGSTEAF
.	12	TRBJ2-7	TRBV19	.	ASSIVGGSYEQY
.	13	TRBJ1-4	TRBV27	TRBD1	ASSSHRQGDEKLF
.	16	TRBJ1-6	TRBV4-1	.	ASSQKGNIAYYNSPLH
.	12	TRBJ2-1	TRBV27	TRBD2	ASSLRRDLAGGF
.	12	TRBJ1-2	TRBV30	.	AWRERDYDYGYT
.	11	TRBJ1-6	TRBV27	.	ASKGSYNSPLH
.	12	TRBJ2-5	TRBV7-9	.	ASSPAWGQETQY
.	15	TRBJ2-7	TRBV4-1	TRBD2	ASSQPGLAGGGYEQY
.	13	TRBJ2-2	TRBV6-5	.	ASSPGQTNTGELF